Listed here is a single T cell receptor (beta chain). Sequenced by immunoSEQ multiplex PCR; TCRdb stores in-frame clones only, minus some. The sample yields hundreds of thousands of clones, about 87% seen once. Documented treatment: roughly 18 received Ad26.COV2.S at low or high dose, single or two shots; about five received placebo; per-sample allocation not given. The investigators took samples on day 63 after the first vaccine or placebo injection. The data are from a study of Ad26.COV2.S vaccination and SARS-CoV-2 variants. Germline loops: CDR1 GTSNPN, CDR2 SVGIG (reference sequence). V trimming: 8 bases; J trimming: 1 base; junction bases outside the gene matches: 6. The CDR3 length is 13 residues.

Sequences were derived from peripheral blood, sampled in a trial of Ad26.COV2.S vaccine versus placebo. This TCR came from a person aged 18-60 years who received the Ad26.COV2.S COVID-19 vaccine or a placebo. V gene TRBV30 combines with J gene TRBJ2-7; 9 nucleotides match TRBD1. DNA of the CDR3: TGTGCCCTACTACAGGGGGCGTCCTACGAGCAGTACTTC. Encoded protein: CALLQGASYEQYF.